These T cell receptor beta chains were read from a single sample in a study of response to subunit inactivated influenza vaccine. TCRdb processed the RT-PCR reads anew with MiXCR; each CDR3 protein has one entry. Here the sample spans about 540,000 distinct CDR3 sequences, roughly a quarter being singletons. This same sample was also part of a study on T cells expressing NK-cell markers.

The specimen comprised CD4+ T cells sorted from PBMCs, sampled less than 13 days after vaccination. All receptors come from a man in his forties or fifties who received an inactivated influenza vaccine. Both conserved end residues are part of each CDR3. A D gene is named only where the DNA matches it firmly. Clone size is shown for a subset of rows, as once, few, many or a class of expanded clone.

V gene	clone size	J gene	D gene	CDR3 DNA	CDR3 protein
TRBV7-2	.	TRBJ1-5	.	TGTGCCAGCAGCTTAGGGTCCAGGGGAGCCAATCAGCCCCAGCATTTT	CASSLGSRGANQPQHF
TRBV10-3	many	TRBJ2-7	TRBD2	TGTGCCATCAGTGGGACTAGCGGGAGTCTGCACGAGCAGTACTTC	CAISGTSGSLHEQYF
TRBV18	.	TRBJ2-2	TRBD1	TGTGCCAGCTCACCACGGTACCTCTCCCCGGGACAGGGGTCGACCGGGGAGCTGTTTTTT	CASSPRYLSPGQGSTGELFF
TRBV4-3	.	TRBJ1-2	TRBD1	TGCGCCAGCAGCCAGGAGACAGGGTCGAGAGGCTACACCTTC	CASSQETGSRGYTF
TRBV7-6	.	TRBJ1-1	TRBD1	TGTGCCAGCAGCCCCAACAGGGGGACGAACACTGAAGCTTTCTTT	CASSPNRGTNTEAFF
TRBV28	.	TRBJ1-6	.	TGTGCCAGCTCCAGAGGGAGGGGCGCCCTCCACTTT	CASSRGRGALHF
TRBV5-1	few	TRBJ1-5	.	TGCGCCAGCAGCTTGGGTGGGATCTATAGCAATCAGCCCCAGCATTTT	CASSLGGIYSNQPQHF
TRBV24-1	few	TRBJ2-3	TRBD2	TGTGCCACCAGTGATGGAGCGGGGAGGGCCGGCACAGATACGCAGTATTTT	CATSDGAGRAGTDTQYF
TRBV7-8	.	TRBJ2-2	.	TGTGCCAGCAGCTTTAGTCGCCTAGGTACCGGGGAGCTGTTTTTT	CASSFSRLGTGELFF
TRBV5-1	few	TRBJ2-3	TRBD2	TGCGCCAGCAGCTTGTTTCTAGCGGACACAGATACGCAGTATTTT	CASSLFLADTDTQYF
TRBV7-2	few	TRBJ2-3	TRBD2	TGTGCCAGCAGTCGGACTAGAACAGATACGCAGTATTTT	CASSRTRTDTQYF